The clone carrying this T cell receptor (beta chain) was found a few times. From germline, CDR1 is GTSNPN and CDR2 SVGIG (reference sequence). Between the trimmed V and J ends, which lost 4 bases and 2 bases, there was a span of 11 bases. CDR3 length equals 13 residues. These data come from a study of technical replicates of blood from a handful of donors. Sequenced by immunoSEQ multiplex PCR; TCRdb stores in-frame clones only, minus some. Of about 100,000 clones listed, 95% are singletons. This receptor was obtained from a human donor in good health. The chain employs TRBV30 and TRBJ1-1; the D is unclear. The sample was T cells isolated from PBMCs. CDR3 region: CAWTGGGNTEAFF. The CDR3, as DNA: TGTGCCTGGACCGGCGGAGGTAACACTGAAGCTTTCTTT.